These 32 T cell receptor beta chains were all obtained from the same sample, sequenced in a study of regulatory T cells in long-lasting Graves disease. The authors built TCR beta libraries using iRepertoire HTBI primers and Arm-PCR of CDR3 regions. TCRdb itself ran the multiplex PCR reads through MiXCR, one entry per CDR3 protein. Among 200,000 to 250,000 distinct CDR3 sequences, 20% to 25% were seen once, and the ten largest hold approximately 14%. Time point in this sample: newly diagnosed GD, antithyroid drugs for less than 3 months. RNA extracted from PBMCs served as the sequencing template. The source material was peripheral blood mononuclear cells (PBMCs), sampled at new diagnosis, from a patient treated with antithyroid drugs. The receptor set was obtained from a female donor with Graves disease.

In this sample, this clonotype turned up once. A read error is possible here, since a much larger clone lies one base away. J is TRBJ2-7 and V is TRBV4-2; D might be TRBD2 (6 bases). Per germline, CDR1 LGHNA and CDR2 YNFKEQ. The CDR3 has 14 residues. Here the CDR3 reads CAGSQVSRDRKQYF. The CDR3 nucleotides are TGTGCCGGCAGCCAAGTTTCGCGGGACCGAAAGCAGTACTTC.

This clonotype was seen many times. This sequence joins TRBV20-1 and TRBJ2-1, with D hard to call. This CDR3 has 15 residues. V was cut by 6 bases and J by 0 bases, with 15 bases left in between. CDR1 and CDR2 (germline): DFQATT, SNEGSKA (reference sequence). For the CDR3, the DNA is TGCAGTGCCTTCGACCCTCGAAGCTCCTACAATGAGCAGTTCTTC. This translates into CSAFDPRSSYNEQFF.

Of note for this clonotype: A far larger clone is one base from this, pointing to a likely read error. Here the CDR3 reads CASSRSGRQETQYF. CDR3 bases: TGTGCCAGCAGCCGTTCGGGTAGGCAAGAGACCCAGTACTTC. The V and J genes are TRBV5-6 and TRBJ2-5; D is unresolved. Germline CDR1 is SGHDT and CDR2 is YYEEEE. CDR3 size: 14 residues. Deletions cut 4 bases from V and 2 bases from J, with 12 bases between. The full variable domain, its missing parts supplied by reference TRBV5-6 and TRBJ2-5, is DAGVTQSPTHLIKTRGQQVTLRCSPKSGHDTVSWYQQALGQGPQFIFQYYEEEERQRGNFPDRFSGHQFPNYSSELNVNALLLGDSALYLCASSRSGRQETQYFGPGTRLLVL.

This clonotype has at least ten counts. The V gene is TRBV20-1, the J gene TRBJ2-2; D is ambiguous. The CDR3 runs 14 residues. The germline V gene encodes CDR1 DFQATT and CDR2 SNEGSKA (reference sequence). V was cut by 5 bases and J by 5 bases, with 15 bases left in between. DNA of the CDR3: TGCAGTGCTGCCCGGGCTGCGAGAACCGGGGAGCTGTTTTTT. Protein sequence: CSAARAARTGELFF.

The J gene is TRBJ1-2, the V gene TRBV2; D remains unclear. V was pared by 7 bases and J by 8 bases, with 11 bases between. Germline V gene data show CDR1 as SNHLY and CDR2 as FYNNEI. The CDR3 has 11 amino acids. CDR3 protein: CASTPHGGYTF. CDR3 nucleotide sequence: TGTGCCAGCACTCCCCATGGAGGCTACACCTTC.

This chain uses TRBV10-1 with TRBJ2-1, with 14 bases that match TRBD2. This CDR3 contains 19 residues. The V and J ends lost 2 bases and 5 bases, in that order; junction bases with no gene match: 11. Germline-derived CDR1 and CDR2 are WNHNN and SYGVQD (reference sequence). The CDR3 region is CASSERGGTSGSVHNEQFF. CDR3 in DNA: TGCGCCAGCAGTGAGAGGGGTGGGACTAGCGGGAGTGTCCACAATGAGCAGTTCTTC.

This clonotype was observed many times. V is TRBV3-1 and J is TRBJ1-3, with no clear D. Trimming removed 1 base from V and 4 bases from J, with 14 bases in between. This CDR3 has 16 residues. Germline CDR1 reads LGHDT; CDR2 reads YNNKEL (reference sequence). CDR3 DNA sequence: TGTGCCAGCAGCCAAGCTGGAGGGTTCGTCGGAAACACCATATATTTT. Protein: CASSQAGGFVGNTIYF.

The chain uses TRBV11-2 and TRBJ2-1; 10 bases fit TRBD2. Germline V lookup: CDR1 SGHAT, CDR2 FQNNGV. CDR3 size: 18 residues. Trimming at V came to 1 base and at J to 0 bases, leaving 6 bases not matched to a gene. As DNA, the CDR3 is TGTGCCAGCAGCTTAGGGACTAGCGGTCCTAACTCCTACAATGAGCAGTTCTTC. It encodes CASSLGTSGPNSYNEQFF.

Comment on this clonotype: This may stem from a read error, because a much larger clone lies one nucleotide away. The chain uses TRBV13 and TRBJ2-1; no firm D call. The J call may be faulty, since TRBJ2-5 better matches the DNA end. The CDR3 length is 15 residues. In germline, CDR1 is PRHDT, CDR2 FYEKMQ (reference sequence). The CDR3 protein is CANSLGRQTAETQYF. The CDR3 DNA is TGTGCCAACAGCTTAGGCCGGCAAACGGCGGAGACCCAGTACTTC.

This clonotype has a handful of counts. V is TRBV7-2 and J is TRBJ2-3; D remains unclear. Trimming pared 5 bases from V and 5 bases from J, leaving 8 bases between. Germline loops: CDR1 SGHTA, CDR2 FQGNSA. The CDR3 has 12 residues. CDR3 in DNA: TGTGCCAGCAGCCTTTTGATAGATACGCAGTATTTT. This codes for CASSLLIDTQYF.

This clonotype has a handful of counts. V is TRBV9 and J is TRBJ2-3, with TRBD1 matching over 9 bases. CDR1 SGDLS and CDR2 YYNGEE come from the germline V gene. Germline trimming cut 2 bases from V and 4 bases from J; bases unmatched to any gene: 8. CDR3 size: 16 residues. CDR3 residues: CASSVSGQGWSDTQYF. CDR3 in DNA: TGTGCCAGCAGCGTTTCGGGACAGGGTTGGTCAGATACGCAGTATTTT.

This clonotype appeared a few times. The chain uses TRBV4-1 and TRBJ2-5; D is ambiguous. Germline V gene sequence: CDR1 MGHRA, CDR2 YSYEKL. Trimming stripped 0 bases from V and 2 bases from J, with 7 bases between. The CDR3 consists of 14 residues. In DNA, the CDR3 is TGCGCCAGCAGCCAAGAACCGGAGCAAGAGACCCAGTACTTC. Translation gives CASSQEPEQETQYF.

This clonotype was seen many times. V gene TRBV12-3 or TRBV12-4 combines with J gene TRBJ1-5, with a weak D call TRBD1 (5 bases). This CDR3 is built from 12 residues. Trimming stripped 8 bases from V and 5 bases from J, with 10 bases between. The CDR3 here is CASLGGDQPQHF. As DNA, the CDR3 is TGTGCCAGCCTTGGGGGAGATCAGCCCCAGCATTTT.

This clonotype came up many times. V is TRBV19 and J is TRBJ2-1; possibly TRBD1 for D (6 bases). V was pared by 6 bases and J by 11 bases, with 11 bases between. Germline-derived CDR1 and CDR2 are LNHDA and SQIVND (reference sequence). The CDR3 spans 11 residues. The CDR3 bases are TGTGCCAGTAGCTTACAGGGAAAGCAGTTCTTC. It yields the protein CASSLQGKQFF.

Worth noting for this clonotype: A much larger clone is a single base away; this may be a read error. The V and J genes are TRBV24-1 and TRBJ2-7; 12 bases match TRBD2. Germline values: CDR1 KGHDR, CDR2 SFDVKD. The CDR3 extends over 16 amino acids. The CDR3 nucleotides are TGTGCCACCAGTGATCCATCGACTAGCGGGAGCGGCGAGCAGGACTTC. Amino acids: CATSDPSTSGSGEQDF.

This clonotype was recorded at least ten times. The V gene is TRBV6-2 or TRBV6-3, the J gene TRBJ2-6; D ambiguous. Per germline, CDR1 MNHEY and CDR2 SVGEGT. The CDR3 is 14 amino acids. The V gene lost 4 bases and the J gene lost 4 bases, with 8 bases spanning the gap. CDR3 nucleotides: TGTGCCAGCAGTTCGAGACCCGGGGCCAACGTCCTGACTTTC. It codes for CASSSRPGANVLTF.

Many counts were recorded for this clonotype. The chain links TRBV20-1 to TRBJ2-3, with 8 nucleotides matching TRBD2. The DNA matches TRBJ2-7 better at its end, which makes the J call doubtful. This CDR3 comprises 14 residues. Germline-derived CDR1 and CDR2 are DFQATT and SNEGSKA (reference sequence). This CDR3 is CSARSGGGSYEQYF. The CDR3 DNA sequence: TGCAGTGCTAGAAGCGGGGGAGGGTCCTACGAGCAGTACTTC.

The chain employs TRBV4-1 and TRBJ1-4; D perhaps matches TRBD1 (5 bases). The V end was cut by 1 base, the J end by 7 bases, with 13 bases between. This CDR3 region has 15 residues. Germline values: CDR1 MGHRA, CDR2 YSYEKL. The CDR3 here is CASSQAGQGSEKLFF. CDR3 nucleotide sequence: TGCGCCAGCAGCCAAGCCGGGCAGGGAAGTGAAAAACTGTTTTTT.

This clonotype was seen many times. This sequence joins TRBV7-2 and TRBJ2-3; tentative D call: TRBD2 (5 bases). Germline V CDR1 and CDR2: SGHTA, FQGNSA. Trimming pared 4 bases from V and 2 bases from J, leaving 10 bases between. The CDR3 extends over 14 amino acids. CDR3 protein: CASSSGEITDTQYF. CDR3 coding DNA: TGTGCCAGCAGCTCCGGGGAGATCACAGATACGCAGTATTTT.

This clonotype was recorded many times. V usage is TRBV7-8 and J usage is TRBJ1-5; 7 nucleotides line up with TRBD1. The CDR3 runs to 14 residues. The V segment lost 5 bases and the J segment 4 bases; nucleotides outside the gene matches: 5. The V gene's germline CDR1 is SGHVS and CDR2 FQNEAQ. This CDR3 reads CASSPGTVNQPQHF. CDR3 bases: TGTGCCAGCAGCCCGGGGACAGTTAATCAGCCCCAGCATTTT.

The sample holds many counts of this clonotype. The chain links TRBV12-3 or TRBV12-4 to TRBJ2-1; TRBD1 matches at 8 bases. Trimming cost V 7 bases and J 4 bases; bases outside gene matches: 6. This CDR3 has 14 amino acids. The CDR3 spells CASTPQGAYNEQFF. CDR3 DNA: TGTGCCAGCACTCCGCAGGGGGCGTACAATGAGCAGTTCTTC.

This clonotype came up many times. The genes are TRBV18 and TRBJ2-1, with D perhaps matching TRBD1 or TRBD2 (5 bases each). Germline loops: CDR1 KGHSH, CDR2 LQKENI. Trimming took 1 base from V and 2 from J, leaving 9 bases between them. The CDR3 loop spans 15 amino acids. CDR3 in amino acids: CASSPLRETYNEQFF. DNA of the CDR3: TGTGCCAGCTCACCACTCAGGGAGACCTACAATGAGCAGTTCTTC.

Note on this clonotype: No DNA is shown, since the ends of the CDR3 on it are uncertain; the CDR3 is the one TCRdb lists. The chain joins TRBV7-6 to TRBJ2-7; the DNA was not compared with TRBD2, the D call given in the table. The germline CDR1 and CDR2 sequences are SGHVS and FNYEAQ. The CDR3 length equals 20 residues, ends included. CDR3 sequence reads: CASSFYICSASGRPSYEQYF.

The table lists this clonotype with many counts. The V and J genes are TRBV4-1 and TRBJ2-2, with TRBD1 identical over 7 bases. The V segment lost 2 bases and the J segment 4 bases; nucleotides outside the gene matches: 7. Germline CDR1 MGHRA, CDR2 YSYEKL. This CDR3 is built from 16 residues. CDR3 bases: TGCGCCAGCAGCCAATTGGGACAGCCCTTCACCGGGGAGCTGTTTTTT. Translating gives CASSQLGQPFTGELFF.

This clonotype was observed many times. This chain links TRBV5-1 with TRBJ1-1, with D maybe TRBD1 (6 bases). Germline V gene lookup returns CDR1 SGHRS and CDR2 YFSETQ. The CDR3 has 15 residues. V gave up 0 bases and J gave up 1 base, with 10 bases separating them. This chain's CDR3 is CASSLEAGANTEAFF. The DNA of the CDR3 is TGCGCCAGCAGCTTGGAGGCAGGGGCGAACACTGAAGCTTTCTTT.

This chain joins TRBV7-3 and TRBJ2-2, with TRBD1 as a possible D gene (5 bases). Trimming took off 2 bases at V and 0 bases at J, with 7 bases between the two ends. Germline V gives CDR1 SGHTA, CDR2 FQGTGA. The CDR3 totals 15 residues. The CDR3 coding sequence is TGTGCCAGCAGCTTAGACAGAACGAACACCGGGGAGCTGTTTTTT. Protein: CASSLDRTNTGELFF.

In this sample, this clonotype turned up a few times. The chain uses TRBV6-1 and TRBJ2-1; D tentatively fits TRBD1 or TRBD2 (6 bases each). Trimming left V 9 bases short and J 5 bases short, with 14 bases between. This CDR3 has 13 amino acids. Germline CDR1 and CDR2: MNHNS and SASEGT. The CDR3 here is CARVGGPDNEQFF. CDR3 coding DNA: TGTGCCAGAGTCGGGGGCCCTGACAATGAGCAGTTCTTC.

For this clonotype: A much larger clone is a single base away; this may be a read error. The chain couples TRBV12-3 or TRBV12-4 to TRBJ2-6; D is ambiguous. Trimming pared 6 bases from V and 0 bases from J, leaving 15 bases between. The CDR3 has 17 residues. CDR3 sequence: CASRSAQARSGANVLTF. In DNA form, the CDR3 reads TGTGCCAGCAGATCGGCTCAAGCCCGCTCTGGGGCCAACGTCCTGACTTTC.

This clonotype was seen ten or more times. V and J are TRBV7-8 and TRBJ2-1; TRBD2 matches 12 bases. The CDR3 totals 15 residues. J lost 7 bases, V lost 5 bases, and 6 bases had no gene match. Germline V gives CDR1 SGHVS, CDR2 FQNEAQ. CDR3 in DNA: TGTGCCAGCAGCAGACGACTAGCGGGGGAGAATGAGCAGTTCTTC. This gives the protein CASSRRLAGENEQFF.

This clonotype was observed at least ten times. The genes are TRBV24-1 and TRBJ2-2, with D possibly matching TRBD1 (5 bases). Germline V CDR1 and CDR2: KGHDR, SFDVKD. V gave up 5 bases and J gave up 6 bases, with 9 bases separating them. The CDR3 runs 13 residues. The CDR3 spells CATSARAAGELFF. The CDR3 DNA reads TGTGCCACCAGTGCCAGGGCCGCCGGGGAGCTGTTTTTT.

The sample holds many counts of this clonotype. The chain combines TRBV4-3 with TRBJ2-1, with 8 bases matching TRBD1. Trimming cost V 3 bases and J 4 bases; bases outside gene matches: 8. This CDR3 contains 16 residues. CDR1 is LGHNA and CDR2 is YSLEER in the germline V gene. The CDR3 DNA reads TGCGCCAGCAGCCAGCGACTTCACAGGGGGTACAATGAGCAGTTCTTC. As protein: CASSQRLHRGYNEQFF.

This clonotype was picked up a small number of times. The chain has TRBV19 and TRBJ1-1, with D tentatively TRBD1 (6 bases). With 1 base removed from V and 0 bases from J, the gap between germline ends came to 12 bases. The germline V gene has CDR1 LNHDA and CDR2 SQIVND (reference sequence). This CDR3 is 16 amino acids long. The CDR3 DNA reads TGTGCCAGTAGTATAGCCGGGGGCCGGGTGAACACTGAAGCTTTCTTT. It codes for CASSIAGGRVNTEAFF.